These 14 T cell receptor beta chains share one sample of origin, sequenced in a study of cytomegalovirus exposure and HLA in healthy donors. Primers included in the PCR were 60 Vbeta and 13 Jbeta primers. The method was immunoSEQ multiplex PCR; TCRdb's version includes in-frame clones alone and lacks a portion of them. The sample has roughly 71,000 clones. The material sequenced was PBMCs. These receptors originate from a woman in her thirties or forties in good health and CMV-seropositive.

This chain links TRBV6-1 with TRBJ2-3; TRBD1 is a possible D gene (5 bases). This CDR3 has 14 residues. The germline gives CDR1 MNHNS, CDR2 SASEGT. The V and J ends lost 6 bases and 1 base respectively, with 11 bases between them. The CDR3 bases are TGTGCCAGCAGGCCCAGGGAAGGCACAGATACGCAGTATTTT. It yields the protein CASRPREGTDTQYF.

This chain connects TRBV7-9 to TRBJ2-1, with 7 bases that match TRBD2. The germline V gene encodes CDR1 SEHNR and CDR2 FQNEAQ (reference sequence). CDR3 length: 15 amino acids. The J segment lost 5 bases and the V segment lost 5 bases, leaving 9 bases of the junction unmatched. Here the CDR3 DNA reads TGTGCCAGCAGCCGCGGGAGACCCTCTAACAATGAGCAGTTCTTC. Translated, it gives CASSRGRPSNNEQFF.

The chain has TRBV5-5 and TRBJ2-3; tentatively, D is TRBD2 (6 bases). Trimming shortened V by 4 bases and J by 5 bases, and 14 bases separated the two germline ends. Germline V gene data show CDR1 as SGHKS and CDR2 as YYEKEE (reference sequence). CDR3 length: 14 residues. The CDR3 protein is CASSHGGDVDTQYF. CDR3 bases: TGTGCCAGCAGCCACGGCGGGGATGTAGATACGCAGTATTTT.

The chain combines TRBV4-3 with TRBJ1-3; TRBD1 is a possible D gene (6 bases). With 2 bases removed from V and 4 bases from J, the gap between germline ends came to 12 bases. Per germline, CDR1 LGHNA and CDR2 YSLEER. This CDR3 is 15 amino acids long. CDR3 in amino acids: CASSQSTGTGNTIYF. For the CDR3, the DNA is TGCGCCAGCAGCCAAAGTACAGGGACGGGAAACACCATATATTTT.

With respect to this clone: Germline and junction disagree at one end, which may indicate a read error. V usage is TRBV2 and J usage is TRBJ1-1, with D possibly TRBD1 on 6 matching bases. CDR1 and CDR2 from the germline V gene are SNHLY and FYNNEI. This CDR3 contains 19 residues. The CDR3 protein is CASSDPKAPTGRVNAEAFF. CDR3 sequence (DNA): TGTGCCAGCAGTGATCCAAAGGCTCCGACAGGAAGGGTGAACGCTGAAGCTTTCTTT. Drawing the rest from reference TRBV2 and TRBJ1-1, the complete variable domain is EPEVTQTPSHQVTQMGQEVILRCVPISNHLYFYWYRQILGQKVEFLVSFYNNEISEKSEIFDDQFSVERPDGSNFTLKIRSTKLEDSAMYFCASSDPKAPTGRVNAEAFFGQGTRLTVV.

The chain has TRBV6-6 and TRBJ2-5, with 9 bases lining up with TRBD1. The J segment lost 5 bases and the V segment lost 6 bases, leaving 7 bases of the junction unmatched. CDR1 is MNHNY, CDR2 SVGAGI, per germline (reference sequence). This CDR3 is built from 14 residues. The CDR3 nucleotides read TGTGCCAGCAGAGTACAGGGGGCTCGGGAGACCCAGTACTTC. It translates to CASRVQGARETQYF.

The chain recombines TRBV7-2 with TRBJ2-3; 7 bases agree with TRBD2. The CDR3 totals 15 residues. V lost 1 base and J lost 3; bases outside the gene matches: 4. CDR1 and CDR2 from the germline V gene are SGHTA and FQGNSA. This chain's CDR3 is CASSLDPRGTDTQYF. CDR3 bases: TGTGCCAGCAGCTTAGACCCGCGGGGGACAGATACGCAGTATTTT.

The chain has TRBV5-1 and TRBJ1-5; maybe TRBD1 (5 bases). The ends were cut back, 2 bases at V and 5 bases at J, with 11 bases in the middle. Germline lookup yields CDR1 SGHRS and CDR2 YFSETQ. The CDR3 contains 14 residues. The CDR3 sequence: CASSFGGDDQPQHF. The DNA for the CDR3 is TGCGCCAGCAGCTTCGGGGGGGATGATCAGCCCCAGCATTTT.

CDR3 nucleotide sequence: TGTGCCAGCAGCTTATCCCCCGGGGGAGCGGGGGGGGACAATGAGCAGTTCTTC. It specifies CASSLSPGGAGGDNEQFF. The chain combines TRBV7-2 with TRBJ2-1, with TRBD2 identical over 10 bases. CDR1 and CDR2 from the germline V gene are SGHTA and FQGNSA. There are 18 residues in the CDR3. V dropped 2 bases and J dropped 5; count of bases not matched to a gene: 12.

The chain joins TRBV7-9 to TRBJ2-7, with 10 bases fitting TRBD2. Germline assignment: CDR1 SEHNR and CDR2 FQNEAQ (reference sequence). The CDR3 has 15 residues. After removal of 1 base from V and 6 bases from J, the junction contained 6 bases not matched to a gene. Here the CDR3 DNA reads TGTGCCAGCAGCTTAGGGCAGCTAGCGGGAGTCGAGCAGTACTTC. It encodes CASSLGQLAGVEQYF.

V is TRBV5-6 and J is TRBJ1-1, with a weak D call TRBD1 (5 bases). The ends were cut back, 0 bases at V and 5 bases at J, with 11 bases in the middle. Germline V gene lookup returns CDR1 SGHDT and CDR2 YYEEEE. The CDR3 contains 14 residues. Here the CDR3 DNA reads TGTGCCAGCAGCTTGGAGAGGGGAGGGACTGAAGCTTTCTTT. Translated: CASSLERGGTEAFF.

This rearrangement joins TRBV19 to TRBJ2-3; TRBD2 matches at 11 bases. Unmatched junction bases numbered 7, after V lost 8 bases and J lost 3 bases. The CDR3 spans 15 residues. Germline loops: CDR1 LNHDA, CDR2 SQIVND (reference sequence). The CDR3 loop reads CASQLAGVGTDTQYF. The CDR3 DNA reads TGTGCCAGTCAACTAGCGGGAGTTGGGACAGATACGCAGTATTTT.

The chain couples TRBV5-5 to TRBJ1-2; D is possibly TRBD1 (5 bases). This CDR3 has 12 residues. V dropped 1 base and J dropped 7 bases, with 8 bases sitting between them. Germline CDR1 is SGHKS and CDR2 is YYEKEE (reference sequence). The CDR3 loop reads CASSLRGGGYTF. The DNA of the CDR3 is TGTGCCAGCAGCTTGAGGGGAGGTGGCTACACCTTC.

The chain uses TRBV19 and TRBJ2-7, with TRBD2 identical over 9 bases. In germline, CDR1 is LNHDA, CDR2 SQIVND (reference sequence). The CDR3 is 15 amino acids. Germline trimming cut 2 bases from V and 2 bases from J; bases unmatched to any gene: 4. The CDR3 DNA reads TGTGCCAGTAGTATATTTCTAGCGGGGACCTACGAGCAGTACTTC. This sequence encodes CASSIFLAGTYEQYF. Based on the CDR3 plus reference TRBV19 and TRBJ2-7, the full variable domain is DGGITQSPKYLFRKEGQNVTLSCEQNLNHDAMYWYRQDPGQGLRLIYYSQIVNDFQKGDIAEGYSVSREKKESFPLTVTSAQKNPTAFYLCASSIFLAGTYEQYFGPGTRLTVT.